A single sample gave rise to the 23 T cell receptor beta chains below, sequenced in a study of regulatory T cells in long-lasting Graves disease. The authors built TCR beta libraries using iRepertoire HTBI primers and Arm-PCR of CDR3 regions. TCRdb passed the multiplex PCR reads through MiXCR, listing each CDR3 protein once. The profile shows 350,000 to 550,000 distinct CDR3 sequences, roughly 15% of them singletons. Time point: newly diagnosed GD, antithyroid drugs for less than 3 months. RNA isolated from PBMCs was used to make the TCR library. These data also formed part of another study, on T cells in Graves' hyperthyroidism and ophthalmopathy.

Sequencing was performed on peripheral blood mononuclear cells (PBMCs), taken at new diagnosis, from a patient treated with antithyroid drugs. The receptors were gathered from a woman younger than 35 with Graves disease.

J is TRBJ1-2 and V is TRBV7-8; D perhaps matches TRBD1 (6 bases). From germline, CDR1 is SGHVS and CDR2 FQNEAQ. CDR3 length equals 13 residues. Trimming took 5 bases from V and 5 from J, leaving 12 bases between them. The CDR3 nucleotides are TGTGCCAGCAGCCCCTTGGGACAATATGGCTACACCTTC. It specifies CASSPLGQYGYTF.

This clonotype appeared many times. V usage is TRBV28 and J usage is TRBJ1-5, with D possibly matching TRBD1 (5 bases). CDR3 length: 15 residues. Germline V CDR1 and CDR2: MDHEN, SYDVKM. Trimming took off 5 bases at V and 6 bases at J, with 17 bases between the two ends. The CDR3 nucleotides read TGTGCCAGCAGTATCGGGACTGTGGGTGGTCAGCCCCAGCATTTT. Protein product: CASSIGTVGGQPQHF.

Notes on this clonotype: Likely a read error: the CDR3 ends without its conserved phenylalanine or tryptophan. The chain links TRBV28 to TRBJ2-3; D is possibly TRBD2 (5 bases). V was clipped by 7 bases and J by 3 bases, with 20 bases between them. Germline CDR1 and CDR2: MDHEN and SYDVKM. The CDR3 loop spans 16 amino acids. The CDR3: CASMALRDSLTDTQYL. CDR3 sequence (DNA): TGTGCCAGCATGGCCCTCCGGGATAGTCTTACAGATACGCAGTATTTG.

This clonotype was picked up many times. The CDR3 protein is CSARATSGRRNEQFF. The DNA for the CDR3 is TGCAGTGCTAGGGCGACTAGCGGGAGGCGCAATGAGCAGTTCTTC. V is TRBV20-1 and J is TRBJ2-1; TRBD2 agrees at 13 bases. The germline gives CDR1 DFQATT, CDR2 SNEGSKA (reference sequence). Losses at the gene ends were 3 bases for V and 6 bases for J; bases not matched to a gene: 5. The CDR3 is 15 residues long.

This clonotype was seen only a few times. The genes are TRBV10-2 and TRBJ2-1, with 9 bases lining up with TRBD2. The J call may be mistaken, given a closer DNA end match to TRBJ2-5. The V gene's germline CDR1 is WSHSY and CDR2 SAAADI. The CDR3 extends over 17 amino acids. The DNA of the CDR3 is TGCGCCAGCAGGGACCCACCTAGCGGGAAAAAGTTAGAGACCCAGTACTTC. It yields the protein CASRDPPSGKKLETQYF.

This clonotype was counted many times. This chain connects TRBV12-3 or TRBV12-4 to TRBJ2-4, with 15 bases identical to TRBD2. The CDR3 is 19 amino acids. J lost 6 bases, V lost 5 bases, and 14 bases had no gene match. CDR3 in DNA: TGTGCCAGCAGTCCTGGACTAGCGGGAGGGCCGGGAGAGGGAAACATTCAGTACTTC. Encoded protein: CASSPGLAGGPGEGNIQYF.

This clonotype appeared a few times. The genes are TRBV27 and TRBJ1-1; TRBD1 might be the D (5 bases). CDR1 is MNHEY and CDR2 is SMNVEV in the germline V gene (reference sequence). V was pared by 3 bases and J by 4 bases, with 15 bases between. The length of the CDR3 is 15 residues. In DNA, the CDR3 is TGTGCCAGCAGTTTGCCGGGGCGAACCCCCACTGAAGCTTTCTTT. Its protein is CASSLPGRTPTEAFF.

This clonotype was observed at least ten times. This rearrangement joins TRBV19 to TRBJ2-1; 9 bases align to TRBD2. V shed 8 bases and J 7 bases; nucleotides not matched to a gene: 9. Per the germline V gene, CDR1 is LNHDA and CDR2 is SQIVND (reference sequence). The CDR3 sequence is 14 residues long. This chain's CDR3 is CASVAGGPRNEQFF. Here the CDR3 DNA reads TGTGCCAGTGTGGCGGGAGGGCCCCGGAATGAGCAGTTCTTC. The full variable domain, completed using reference TRBV19 and TRBJ2-1, is DGGITQSPKYLFRKEGQNVTLSCEQNLNHDAMYWYRQDPGQGLRLIYYSQIVNDFQKGDIAEGYSVSREKKESFPLTVTSAQKNPTAFYLCASVAGGPRNEQFFGPGTRLTVL.

This clonotype was observed at least ten times. V and J are TRBV28 and TRBJ1-5; 8 bases line up with TRBD1. This CDR3 has 15 amino acids. The V and J ends lost 2 bases and 3 bases, in that order; junction bases with no gene match: 3. Germline CDR1 reads MDHEN; CDR2 reads SYDVKM. DNA for the CDR3: TGTGCCAGCAGTTTACCGCAGGGGGCCAATCAGCCCCAGCATTTT. Amino acid sequence: CASSLPQGANQPQHF.

This chain links TRBV28 with TRBJ2-6, with a possible D match to TRBD1 (6 bases). Trimming removed 6 bases at V and 0 bases at J, with 9 bases between. CDR3 size: 15 residues. Germline CDR1 reads MDHEN; CDR2 reads SYDVKM. The CDR3 region has the DNA TGTGCCAGCAGGCAACAGGGCTCTGGGGCCAACGTCCTGACTTTC. Translating gives CASRQQGSGANVLTF. Full variable domain (missing parts from reference TRBV28 and TRBJ2-6): DVKVTQSSRYLVKRTGEKVFLECVQDMDHENMFWYRQDPGLGLRLIYFSYDVKMKEKGDIPEGYSVSREKKERFSLILESASTNQTSMYLCASRQQGSGANVLTFGAGSRLTVL.

This chain links TRBV4-3 with TRBJ2-1, with 7 bases fitting TRBD1. Unmatched junction bases numbered 9, after V lost 0 bases and J lost 4 bases. Germline CDR1 LGHNA, CDR2 YSLEER. The CDR3 extends over 17 amino acids. CDR3 sequence: CASSQDARTGVYNEQFF. The DNA for the CDR3 is TGCGCCAGCAGCCAAGATGCAAGGACAGGAGTATACAATGAGCAGTTCTTC.

Ten or more counts support this clonotype. The V gene is TRBV20-1, the J gene TRBJ2-5; 10 bases align to TRBD1. The germline V gene has CDR1 DFQATT and CDR2 SNEGSKA (reference sequence). J gave up 1 base and V 7 bases, and 6 bases lay outside the gene matches. CDR3 length equals 14 residues. The CDR3 nucleotides read TGCAGTGAAACGGGACAGGGGTTCCAAGAGACCCAGTACTTC. Translation: CSETGQGFQETQYF.

In regard to this clonotype: A read error may be the cause here, since a much bigger clone is one base away. This chain joins TRBV28 and TRBJ2-1; D remains unclear. This CDR3 region has 19 residues. Per germline, CDR1 MDHEN and CDR2 SYDVKM. Written as DNA, the CDR3 is TGTGCCACCAGTGATTACCACTCTCGAGTGGGGAATTACATCAATGAGCAGCTCTTC. The encoded protein is CATSDYHSRVGNYINEQLF.

Ten or more counts support this clonotype. This chain uses TRBV11-2 with TRBJ2-1; possibly TRBD2 for D (6 bases). V lost 3 bases and J 6 bases, leaving 15 bases between the germline ends. Germline assignment: CDR1 SGHAT and CDR2 FQNNGV. The CDR3 is made up of 15 amino acids. The CDR3 bases are TGTGCCAGCAGCTTGACTAGAACCTTAGGCAATGAGCAGTTCTTC. It codes for CASSLTRTLGNEQFF.

Turning to this clonotype: One base away lies a much larger clone, so this may be a sequencing read error. The chain links TRBV30 to TRBJ2-5; D is ambiguous. The CDR3 is 11 amino acids. The V gene lost 0 bases and the J gene lost 4 bases, with 3 bases spanning the gap. Germline values: CDR1 GTSNPN, CDR2 SVGIG (reference sequence). The CDR3: CAWSVIETQYF. CDR3 in DNA: TGTGCCTGGAGTGTAATAGAGACCCAGTACTTC. Full variable domain (missing parts from reference TRBV30 and TRBJ2-5): SQTIHQWPATLVQPVGSPLSLECTVEGTSNPNLYWYRQAAGRGLQLLFYSVGIGQISSEVPQNLSASRPQDRQFILSSKKLLLSDSGFYLCAWSVIETQYFGPGTRLLVL.

This clonotype occurred many times. The chain links TRBV27 to TRBJ2-1; D unresolved. The CDR3 has 15 amino acids. Germline V gene data show CDR1 as MNHEY and CDR2 as SMNVEV (reference sequence). Trimming removed 5 bases at V and 4 bases at J, with 15 bases between. The CDR3 protein is CASSDSPGPYNEQFF. In DNA form, the CDR3 reads TGTGCCAGCAGTGACTCCCCAGGCCCTTACAATGAGCAGTTCTTC.

This clonotype was seen ten or more times. The CDR3, as DNA: TGTGCCAGCAGTTACGCGGGGGGCTTAGTGTACAATGAGCAGTTCTTC. Translation: CASSYAGGLVYNEQFF. The rearrangement links TRBV6-5 to TRBJ2-1; 8 nucleotides align to TRBD2. The CDR3 loop spans 16 amino acids. Per germline, CDR1 MNHEY and CDR2 SVGAGI. V gave up 2 bases and J gave up 4 bases; unmatched junction bases: 7.

Ten or more counts support this clonotype. This chain joins TRBV5-1 and TRBJ2-1, with 12 positions matching TRBD2. The CDR3 has 15 amino acids. V trimming: 8 bases; J trimming: 9 bases; junction bases outside the gene matches: 12. Per the germline V gene, CDR1 is SGHRS and CDR2 is YFSETQ. The CDR3 sequence: CASSRSTSGSSEQFF. CDR3 coding DNA: TGCGCCAGTTCACGTTCGACTAGCGGGAGTAGTGAGCAGTTCTTC.

This clonotype was found many times. This chain's CDR3 is CASSFSGGTYNEQFF. CDR3 nucleotides: TGTGCCAGCAGTTTCAGCGGGGGGACCTACAATGAGCAGTTCTTC. This chain uses TRBV2 with TRBJ2-1; TRBD2 agrees at 9 bases. Trimming cost V 5 bases and J 2 bases; bases outside gene matches: 4. The CDR3 has 15 amino acids. The V gene's germline CDR1 is SNHLY and CDR2 FYNNEI. Variable domain in full (rest from reference TRBV2 and TRBJ2-1): EPEVTQTPSHQVTQMGQEVILRCVPISNHLYFYWYRQILGQKVEFLVSFYNNEISEKSEIFDDQFSVERPDGSNFTLKIRSTKLEDSAMYFCASSFSGGTYNEQFFGPGTRLTVL.

This clonotype was counted at least ten times. This sequence joins TRBV12-3 or TRBV12-4 and TRBJ2-3; TRBD1 agrees at 7 bases. Trimming took 3 bases from V and 1 from J; bases not matched to a gene: 4. The CDR3 extends over 15 amino acids. The CDR3 protein is CASSFGTDRTDTQYF. The CDR3 coding sequence is TGTGCCAGCAGTTTCGGGACAGACCGCACAGATACGCAGTATTTT.

J is TRBJ2-7 and V is TRBV29-1, with 8 bases that match TRBD2. V was clipped by 1 base and J by 6 bases; unmatched bases: 14. The CDR3 has 16 amino acids. Germline CDR1 SQVTM, CDR2 ANQGSEA. CDR3 loop: CSVEGPRLAPRGEQYF. The CDR3, as DNA: TGCAGCGTTGAAGGCCCCAGACTAGCGCCCCGCGGCGAGCAGTACTTC.

This clonotype was seen repeatedly, ten times or more. V is TRBV28 and J is TRBJ2-1; D uncertain. V shed 1 base and J shed 12 bases, with 16 bases lying between them. Per germline, CDR1 MDHEN and CDR2 SYDVKM. The CDR3 runs to 14 residues. The CDR3 nucleotides read TGTGCCAGCAGTTTATTGGGTCCTCTCGGATCGCAGTTCTTC. It codes for CASSLLGPLGSQFF.

In its sample, this clonotype was seen a few times. The chain joins TRBV4-3 to TRBJ2-7; D gene ambiguous. The CDR3 has 19 residues. CDR1 is LGHNA, CDR2 YSLEER, per germline. The V end was cut by 0 bases, the J end by 1 base, with 22 bases between. The CDR3 region is CASSQESSKPGLTSYEQYF. The DNA of the CDR3 is TGCGCCAGCAGCCAAGAAAGTTCGAAACCGGGCCTGACATCCTACGAGCAGTACTTC.